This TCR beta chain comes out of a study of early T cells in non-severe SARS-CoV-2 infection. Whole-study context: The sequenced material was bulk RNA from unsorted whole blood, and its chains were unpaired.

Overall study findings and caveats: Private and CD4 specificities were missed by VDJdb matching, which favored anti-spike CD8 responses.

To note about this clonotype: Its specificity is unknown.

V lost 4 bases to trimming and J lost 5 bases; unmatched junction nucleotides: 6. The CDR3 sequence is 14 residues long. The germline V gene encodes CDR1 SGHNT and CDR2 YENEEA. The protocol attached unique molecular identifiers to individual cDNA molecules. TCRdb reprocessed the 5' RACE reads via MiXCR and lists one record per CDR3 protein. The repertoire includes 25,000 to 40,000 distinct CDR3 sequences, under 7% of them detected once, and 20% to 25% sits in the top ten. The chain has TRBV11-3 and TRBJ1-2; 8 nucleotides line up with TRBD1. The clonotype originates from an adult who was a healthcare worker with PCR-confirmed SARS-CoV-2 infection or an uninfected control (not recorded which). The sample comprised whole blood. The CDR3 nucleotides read TGTGCCAGCAGCTCTCAACGGACAGGGTATGGCTACACCTTC. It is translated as CASSSQRTGYGYTF.